This TCR beta chain was sequenced during a study of post-analysis software for immune sequencing data. General study results and limits: When patients were compared with controls, about 5 TRBV segments were more frequent, TRBV5-6, TRBV5-1 and TRBV20-1 among them.

TCR beta libraries were prepared from cDNA with unique molecular identifiers. Using its own MiXCR run on the PCR reads, TCRdb lists one record per CDR3 protein. Here the sample spans approximately 460,000 distinct CDR3 sequences, under 55% being singletons. In germline, CDR1 is MGHDK, CDR2 SYGVNS. The CDR3 is 13 residues long. V was pared by 8 bases and J by 1 base, with 10 bases between. About this clonotype: Its target is unknown.

The specimen was blood. V and J are TRBV25-1 and TRBJ2-3; D gene uncertain. This receptor was identified in a girl aged 5 to 17 with multiple sclerosis. The CDR3 loop is CASFRPGTDTQYF. The DNA for the CDR3 is TGTGCCAGCTTTCGGCCCGGCACAGATACGCAGTATTTT. Together with reference TRBV25-1 and TRBJ2-3, the CDR3 gives the full variable domain: EADIYQTPRYLVIGTGKKITLECSQTMGHDKMYWYQQDPGMELHLIHYSYGVNSTEKGDLSSESTVSRIRTEHFPLTLESARPSHTSQYLCASFRPGTDTQYFGPGTRLTVL.